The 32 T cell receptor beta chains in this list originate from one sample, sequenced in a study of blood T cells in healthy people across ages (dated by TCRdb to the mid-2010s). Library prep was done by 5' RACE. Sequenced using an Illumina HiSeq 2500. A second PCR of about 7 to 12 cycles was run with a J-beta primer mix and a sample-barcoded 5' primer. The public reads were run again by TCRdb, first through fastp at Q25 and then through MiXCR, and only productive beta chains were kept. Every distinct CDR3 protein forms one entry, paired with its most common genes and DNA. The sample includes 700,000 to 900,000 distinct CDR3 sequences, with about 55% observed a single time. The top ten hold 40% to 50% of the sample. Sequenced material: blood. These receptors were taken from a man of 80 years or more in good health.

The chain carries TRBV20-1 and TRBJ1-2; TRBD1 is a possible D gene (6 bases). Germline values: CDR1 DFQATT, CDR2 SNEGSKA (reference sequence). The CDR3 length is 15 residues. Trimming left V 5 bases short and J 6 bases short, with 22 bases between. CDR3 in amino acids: CSAGSRGGGIHGYTF. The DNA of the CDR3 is TGCAGTGCTGGATCCCGAGGGGGGGGTATTCATGGCTACACCTTC.

The CDR3, as DNA: TGTGCCACCAGCAGAGGAGTGGGGTTGGGAAAGAGAGATGGCTACACCTTC. Amino acid sequence: CATSRGVGLGKRDGYTF. J is TRBJ1-2 and V is TRBV15; D unresolved. CDR3 length equals 17 residues. Germline values: CDR1 LNHNV, CDR2 YYDKDF (reference sequence). Trimming pared 1 base from V and 6 bases from J, leaving 21 bases between.

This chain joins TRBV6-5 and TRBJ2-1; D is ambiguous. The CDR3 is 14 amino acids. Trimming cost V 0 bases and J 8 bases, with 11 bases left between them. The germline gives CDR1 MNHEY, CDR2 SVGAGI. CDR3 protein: CASSYSRGAYEQFF. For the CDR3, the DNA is TGTGCCAGCAGTTACTCCCGAGGCGCTTATGAGCAGTTCTTC.

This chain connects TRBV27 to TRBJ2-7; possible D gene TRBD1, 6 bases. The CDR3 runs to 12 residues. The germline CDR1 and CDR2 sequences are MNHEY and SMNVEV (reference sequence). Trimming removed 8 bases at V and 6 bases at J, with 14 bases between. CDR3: CASGRQASEQYF. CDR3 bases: TGTGCCAGCGGCAGACAGGCGTCCGAGCAGTACTTC.

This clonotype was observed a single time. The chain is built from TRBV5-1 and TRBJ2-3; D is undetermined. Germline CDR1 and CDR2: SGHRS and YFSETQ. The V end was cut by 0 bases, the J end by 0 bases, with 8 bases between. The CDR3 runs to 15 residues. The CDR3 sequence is CASSLGHLSTDTQYF. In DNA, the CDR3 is TGCGCCAGCAGCTTGGGACACCTGAGCACAGATACGCAGTATTTT.

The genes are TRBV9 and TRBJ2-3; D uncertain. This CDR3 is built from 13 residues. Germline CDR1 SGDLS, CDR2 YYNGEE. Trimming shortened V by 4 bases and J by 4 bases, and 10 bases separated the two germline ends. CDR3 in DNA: TGTGCCAGCAGCCCGGCCCTGGCAGATACGCAGTATTTT. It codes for CASSPALADTQYF.

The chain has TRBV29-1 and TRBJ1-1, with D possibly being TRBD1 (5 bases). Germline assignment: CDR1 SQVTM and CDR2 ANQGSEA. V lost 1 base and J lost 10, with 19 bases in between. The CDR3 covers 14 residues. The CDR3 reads CSVEGRTRSEGAFF. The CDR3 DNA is TGCAGCGTTGAAGGCCGGACAAGATCCGAGGGAGCTTTCTTT. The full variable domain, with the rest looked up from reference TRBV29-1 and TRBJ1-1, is SAVISQKPSRDICQRGTSLTIQCQVDSQVTMMFWYRQQPGQSLTLIATANQGSEATYESGFVIDKFPISRPNLTFSTLTVSNMSPEDSSIYLCSVEGRTRSEGAFFGQGTRLTVV.

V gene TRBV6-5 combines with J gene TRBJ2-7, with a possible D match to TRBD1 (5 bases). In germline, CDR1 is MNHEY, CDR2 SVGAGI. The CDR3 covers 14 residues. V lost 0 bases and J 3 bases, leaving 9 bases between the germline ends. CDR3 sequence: CASSYSGQDYEQYF. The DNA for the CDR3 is TGTGCCAGCAGTTACTCGGGGCAGGACTACGAGCAGTACTTC.

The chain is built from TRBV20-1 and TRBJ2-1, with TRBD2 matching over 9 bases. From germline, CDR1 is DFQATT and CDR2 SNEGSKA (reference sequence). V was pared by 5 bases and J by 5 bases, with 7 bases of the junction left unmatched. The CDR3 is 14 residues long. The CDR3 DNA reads TGCAGTGCTCTTAGCGGGAGTCAGAACAATGAGCAGTTCTTC. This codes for CSALSGSQNNEQFF.

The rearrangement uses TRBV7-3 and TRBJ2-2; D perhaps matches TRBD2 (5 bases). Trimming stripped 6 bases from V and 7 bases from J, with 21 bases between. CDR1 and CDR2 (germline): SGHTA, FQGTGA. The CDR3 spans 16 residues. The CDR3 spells CASRDANRGIVGELFF. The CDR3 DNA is TGTGCCAGCAGGGACGCAAACCGGGGAATTGTCGGGGAGCTGTTTTTT.

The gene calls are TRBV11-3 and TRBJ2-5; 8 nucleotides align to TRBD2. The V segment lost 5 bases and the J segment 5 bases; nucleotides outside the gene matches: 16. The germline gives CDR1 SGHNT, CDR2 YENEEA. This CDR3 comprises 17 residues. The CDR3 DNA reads TGTGCCAGCAGCACCCACCTCGCGGGAGGAGGGGAGGAGACCCAGTACTTC. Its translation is CASSTHLAGGGEETQYF.

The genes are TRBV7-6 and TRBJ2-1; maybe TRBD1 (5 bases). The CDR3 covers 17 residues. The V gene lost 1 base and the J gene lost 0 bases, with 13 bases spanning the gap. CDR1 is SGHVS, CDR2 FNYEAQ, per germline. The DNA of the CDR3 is TGTGCCAGCAGCTTAGTGTACCCAGGGCGCTCCTACAATGAGCAGTTCTTC. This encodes CASSLVYPGRSYNEQFF.

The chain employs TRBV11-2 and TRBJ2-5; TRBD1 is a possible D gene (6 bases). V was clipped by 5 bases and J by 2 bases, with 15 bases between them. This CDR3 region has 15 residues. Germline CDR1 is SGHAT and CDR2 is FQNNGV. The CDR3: CASSVGTQGQETQYF. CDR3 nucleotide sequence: TGTGCCAGCAGCGTCGGGACACAAGGACAAGAGACCCAGTACTTC.

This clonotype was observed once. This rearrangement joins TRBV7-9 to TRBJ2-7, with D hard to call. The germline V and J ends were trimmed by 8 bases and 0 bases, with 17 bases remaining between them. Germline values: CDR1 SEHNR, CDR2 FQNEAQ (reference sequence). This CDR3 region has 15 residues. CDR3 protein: CASGVSDSTSYEQYF. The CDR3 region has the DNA TGTGCCAGCGGCGTAAGTGACTCTACCTCCTACGAGCAGTACTTC.

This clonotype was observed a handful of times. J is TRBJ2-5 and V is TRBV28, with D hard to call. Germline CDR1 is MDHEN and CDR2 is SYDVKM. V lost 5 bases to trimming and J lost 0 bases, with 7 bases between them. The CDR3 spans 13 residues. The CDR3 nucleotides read TGTGCCAGCAGTAACCGGTACCAAGAGACCCAGTACTTC. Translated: CASSNRYQETQYF.

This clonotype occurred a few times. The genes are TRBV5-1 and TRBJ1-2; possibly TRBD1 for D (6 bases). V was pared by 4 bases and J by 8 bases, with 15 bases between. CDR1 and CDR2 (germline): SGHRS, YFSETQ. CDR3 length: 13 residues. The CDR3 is CASSRVSGDGYTF. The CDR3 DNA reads TGCGCCAGCAGCCGTGTTTCAGGGGACGGCTACACCTTC.

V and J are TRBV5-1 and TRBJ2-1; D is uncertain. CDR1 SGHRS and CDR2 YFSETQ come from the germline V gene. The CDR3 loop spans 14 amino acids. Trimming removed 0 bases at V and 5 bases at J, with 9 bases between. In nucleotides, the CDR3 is TGCGCCAGCAGCTTGGGGGTACCTCACAATGAGCAGTTCTTC. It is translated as CASSLGVPHNEQFF. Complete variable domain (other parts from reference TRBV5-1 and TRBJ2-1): KAGVTQTPRYLIKTRGQQVTLSCSPISGHRSVSWYQQTPGQGLQFLFEYFSETQRNKGNFPGRFSGRQFSNSRSEMNVSTLELGDSALYLCASSLGVPHNEQFFGPGTRLTVL.

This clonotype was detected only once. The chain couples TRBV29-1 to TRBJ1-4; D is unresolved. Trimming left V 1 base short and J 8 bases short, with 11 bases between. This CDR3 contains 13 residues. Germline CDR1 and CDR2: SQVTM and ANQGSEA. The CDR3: CSVEGLGREKLFF. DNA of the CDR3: TGCAGCGTTGAAGGGTTGGGTCGAGAAAAACTGTTTTTT.

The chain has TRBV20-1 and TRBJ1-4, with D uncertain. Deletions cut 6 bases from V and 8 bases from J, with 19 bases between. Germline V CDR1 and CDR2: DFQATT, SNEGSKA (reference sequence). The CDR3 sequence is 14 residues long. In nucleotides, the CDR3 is TGCAGTGCCATATTACAACCAAATCCGGAAAAACTGTTTTTT. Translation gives CSAILQPNPEKLFF.

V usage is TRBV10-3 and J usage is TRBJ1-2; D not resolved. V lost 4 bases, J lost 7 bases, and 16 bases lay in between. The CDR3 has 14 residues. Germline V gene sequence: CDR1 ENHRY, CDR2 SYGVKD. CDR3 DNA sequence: TGTGCCATCAGTGTACCAGATATTACACTTGGCTACACCTTC. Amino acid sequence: CAISVPDITLGYTF.

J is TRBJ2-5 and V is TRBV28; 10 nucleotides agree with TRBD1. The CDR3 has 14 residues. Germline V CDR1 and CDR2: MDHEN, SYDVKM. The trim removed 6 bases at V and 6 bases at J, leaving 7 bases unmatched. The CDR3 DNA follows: TGTGCCAGCAGCTTCGGACAGGGGGTTAAGACCCAGTACTTC. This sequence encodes CASSFGQGVKTQYF. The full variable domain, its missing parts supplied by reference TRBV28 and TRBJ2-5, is DVKVTQSSRYLVKRTGEKVFLECVQDMDHENMFWYRQDPGLGLRLIYFSYDVKMKEKGDIPEGYSVSREKKERFSLILESASTNQTSMYLCASSFGQGVKTQYFGPGTRLLVL.

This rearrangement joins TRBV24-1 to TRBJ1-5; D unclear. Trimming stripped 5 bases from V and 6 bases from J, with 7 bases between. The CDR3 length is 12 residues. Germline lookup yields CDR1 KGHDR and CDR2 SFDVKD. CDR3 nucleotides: TGTGCCACCAGTGCTGTGGGTCAGCCCCAGCATTTT. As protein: CATSAVGQPQHF.

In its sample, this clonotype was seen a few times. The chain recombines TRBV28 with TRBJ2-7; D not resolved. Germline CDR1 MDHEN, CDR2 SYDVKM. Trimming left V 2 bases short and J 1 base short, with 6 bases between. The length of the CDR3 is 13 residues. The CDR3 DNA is TGTGCCAGCAGTTTACAGGCGTCCTACGAGCAGTACTTC. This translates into CASSLQASYEQYF.

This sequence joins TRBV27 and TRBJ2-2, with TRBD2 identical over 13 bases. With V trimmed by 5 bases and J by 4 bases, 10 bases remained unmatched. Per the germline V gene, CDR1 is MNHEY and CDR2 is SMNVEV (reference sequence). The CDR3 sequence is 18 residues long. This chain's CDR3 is CASSPRTSGSGSTGELFF. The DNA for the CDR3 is TGTGCCAGCAGTCCCAGGACTAGCGGGAGTGGGAGCACCGGGGAGCTGTTTTTT.

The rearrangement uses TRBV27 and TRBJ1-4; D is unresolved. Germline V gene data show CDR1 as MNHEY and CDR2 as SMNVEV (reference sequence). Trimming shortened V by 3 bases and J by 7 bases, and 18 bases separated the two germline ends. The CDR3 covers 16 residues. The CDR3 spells CASSFTLGSLGEKLFF. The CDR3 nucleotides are TGTGCCAGCAGTTTTACCCTGGGGTCTTTAGGTGAAAAACTGTTTTTT.

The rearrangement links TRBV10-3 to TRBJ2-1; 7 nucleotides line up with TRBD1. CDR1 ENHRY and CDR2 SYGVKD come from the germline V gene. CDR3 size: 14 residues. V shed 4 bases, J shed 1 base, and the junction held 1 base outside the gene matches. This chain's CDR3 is CAISVGQSYNEQFF. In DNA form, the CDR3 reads TGTGCCATCAGTGTGGGACAGTCCTACAATGAGCAGTTCTTC.

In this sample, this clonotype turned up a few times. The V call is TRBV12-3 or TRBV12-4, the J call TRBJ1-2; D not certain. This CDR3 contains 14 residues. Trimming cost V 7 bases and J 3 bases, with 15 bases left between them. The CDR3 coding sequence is TGTGCCAGCACCTCTTGGGAGCGCTACTATGGCTACACCTTC. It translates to CASTSWERYYGYTF.

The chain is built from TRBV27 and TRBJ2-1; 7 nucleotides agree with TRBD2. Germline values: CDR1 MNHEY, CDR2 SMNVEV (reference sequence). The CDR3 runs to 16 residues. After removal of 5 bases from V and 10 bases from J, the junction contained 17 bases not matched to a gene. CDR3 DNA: TGTGCCAGCAGTCCATCCACTAGCGCCCTGAGTCGGGAGCAGTTCTTC. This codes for CASSPSTSALSREQFF.

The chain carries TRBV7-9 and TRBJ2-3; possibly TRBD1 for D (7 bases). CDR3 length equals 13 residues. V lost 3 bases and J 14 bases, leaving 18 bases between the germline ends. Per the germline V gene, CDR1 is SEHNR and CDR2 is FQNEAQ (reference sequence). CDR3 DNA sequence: TGTGCCAGCAGCTTTCCGGCCTTCAGGGGGGCGTATTTT. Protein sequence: CASSFPAFRGAYF.

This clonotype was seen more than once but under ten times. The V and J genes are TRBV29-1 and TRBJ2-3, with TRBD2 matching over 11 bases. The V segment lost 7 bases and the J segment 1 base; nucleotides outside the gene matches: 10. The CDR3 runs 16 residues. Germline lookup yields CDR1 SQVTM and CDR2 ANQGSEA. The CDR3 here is CSGLTSGKRGTDTQYF. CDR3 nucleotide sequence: TGCAGCGGACTGACTAGCGGGAAGAGGGGCACAGATACGCAGTATTTT.

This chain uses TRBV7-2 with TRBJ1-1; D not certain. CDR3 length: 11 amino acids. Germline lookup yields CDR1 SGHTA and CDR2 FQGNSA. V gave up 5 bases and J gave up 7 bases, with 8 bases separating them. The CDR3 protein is CASSPDGEAFF. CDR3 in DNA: TGTGCCAGCAGCCCAGACGGTGAAGCTTTCTTT.

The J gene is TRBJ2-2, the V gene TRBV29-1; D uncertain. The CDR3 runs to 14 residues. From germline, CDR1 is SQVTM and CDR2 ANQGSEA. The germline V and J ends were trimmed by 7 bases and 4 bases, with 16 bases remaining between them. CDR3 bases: TGCAGCGCCTCCAGCGAGGCGAGCACCGGGGAGCTGTTTTTT. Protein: CSASSEASTGELFF.